This TCR beta chain stems from a study of vaccination and CD4 T cells after COVID-19. Across the study: Six males and four females constituted the convalescent cohort, two of whom were Hispanic. Overlapping SARS-CoV-2, HCoV-NL63, HCoV-OC43 and HCoV-229E spike peptides stimulated the cells. Each control culture was treated with a CEFX pool, an HIV-1 Nef pool, or no peptide. Findings and limits, study-wide: Looking at convalescent patients, a median approximately 86% of reactive clones were present only post-vaccination.

Treatment reported: approximately nine-day PBMC culture with coronavirus spike peptide pools or control peptides (ViraFEST assay). With respect to this clonotype: Its antigen remains unknown.

Sequencing of cultured CD4+ T cell DNA used the Oncomine TCR Beta short-read assay. MiXCR, run by TCRdb on the PCR reads, gives a single entry per CDR3 protein. The repertoire holds approximately 16,000 distinct CDR3 sequences, with 78% as singletons. Specimen: CD4+ T cells from blood, cultured in vitro, collected after SARS-CoV-2 vaccination. The clonotype was recovered from a human donor who received a COVID-19 vaccine.

The CDR3 loop reads CASSLGQLYGYTF. In nucleotides, the CDR3 is TGTGCCAGCAGCTTAGGGCAGCTATATGGCTACACCTTC. The chain links TRBV7-9 to TRBJ1-2; no reliable D call. This CDR3 is built from 13 residues. The germline V and J ends were trimmed by 1 base and 5 bases, with 8 bases remaining between them. The germline gives CDR1 SEHNR, CDR2 FQNEAQ (reference sequence). Together with reference TRBV7-9 and TRBJ1-2, the CDR3 gives the full variable domain: DTGVSQNPRHKITKRGQNVTFRCDPISEHNRLYWYRQTLGQGPEFLTYFQNEAQLEKSRLLSDRFSAERPKGSFSTLEIQRTEQGDSAMYLCASSLGQLYGYTFGSGTRLTVV.